This entry concerns a single TCR beta chain. Its antigen is unknown. This record belongs to a study of cytomegalovirus exposure and HLA in healthy donors. Study-wide results and limits: Productive status was seen about 90% or about 30% of the time for most TCR beta V segments in an earlier analysis. In a later analysis, CMV-associated beta chains were mostly HLA-associated, it appeared. In a later analysis, a missense DCLRE1C variant was linked to TCR beta V- and J-gene trimming. HLA alleles showed associations with about 15,000 TCR beta sequences in a later analysis, at a 0.05 false discovery rate.

PCR involved 60 Vbeta and 13 Jbeta primers. The method was immunoSEQ multiplex PCR; TCRdb's version includes in-frame clones alone and lacks a portion of them. The repertoire holds about 190,000 clones, around 82% seen once, with about 1.8% in the top ten. Germline V gene data show CDR1 as SGHAT and CDR2 as FQNNGV. The CDR3 sequence is 13 residues long. Trimming removed 0 bases at V and 6 bases at J, with 6 bases between. The material sequenced was PBMCs. The chain uses TRBV11-2 and TRBJ1-5; D unclear. This TCR was sampled from a man between 18 and 35 years old in good health and CMV-seronegative. In DNA, the CDR3 is TGTGCCAGCAGCTTAGATGCGCTTCAGCCCCAGCATTTT. Amino acid sequence: CASSLDALQPQHF.